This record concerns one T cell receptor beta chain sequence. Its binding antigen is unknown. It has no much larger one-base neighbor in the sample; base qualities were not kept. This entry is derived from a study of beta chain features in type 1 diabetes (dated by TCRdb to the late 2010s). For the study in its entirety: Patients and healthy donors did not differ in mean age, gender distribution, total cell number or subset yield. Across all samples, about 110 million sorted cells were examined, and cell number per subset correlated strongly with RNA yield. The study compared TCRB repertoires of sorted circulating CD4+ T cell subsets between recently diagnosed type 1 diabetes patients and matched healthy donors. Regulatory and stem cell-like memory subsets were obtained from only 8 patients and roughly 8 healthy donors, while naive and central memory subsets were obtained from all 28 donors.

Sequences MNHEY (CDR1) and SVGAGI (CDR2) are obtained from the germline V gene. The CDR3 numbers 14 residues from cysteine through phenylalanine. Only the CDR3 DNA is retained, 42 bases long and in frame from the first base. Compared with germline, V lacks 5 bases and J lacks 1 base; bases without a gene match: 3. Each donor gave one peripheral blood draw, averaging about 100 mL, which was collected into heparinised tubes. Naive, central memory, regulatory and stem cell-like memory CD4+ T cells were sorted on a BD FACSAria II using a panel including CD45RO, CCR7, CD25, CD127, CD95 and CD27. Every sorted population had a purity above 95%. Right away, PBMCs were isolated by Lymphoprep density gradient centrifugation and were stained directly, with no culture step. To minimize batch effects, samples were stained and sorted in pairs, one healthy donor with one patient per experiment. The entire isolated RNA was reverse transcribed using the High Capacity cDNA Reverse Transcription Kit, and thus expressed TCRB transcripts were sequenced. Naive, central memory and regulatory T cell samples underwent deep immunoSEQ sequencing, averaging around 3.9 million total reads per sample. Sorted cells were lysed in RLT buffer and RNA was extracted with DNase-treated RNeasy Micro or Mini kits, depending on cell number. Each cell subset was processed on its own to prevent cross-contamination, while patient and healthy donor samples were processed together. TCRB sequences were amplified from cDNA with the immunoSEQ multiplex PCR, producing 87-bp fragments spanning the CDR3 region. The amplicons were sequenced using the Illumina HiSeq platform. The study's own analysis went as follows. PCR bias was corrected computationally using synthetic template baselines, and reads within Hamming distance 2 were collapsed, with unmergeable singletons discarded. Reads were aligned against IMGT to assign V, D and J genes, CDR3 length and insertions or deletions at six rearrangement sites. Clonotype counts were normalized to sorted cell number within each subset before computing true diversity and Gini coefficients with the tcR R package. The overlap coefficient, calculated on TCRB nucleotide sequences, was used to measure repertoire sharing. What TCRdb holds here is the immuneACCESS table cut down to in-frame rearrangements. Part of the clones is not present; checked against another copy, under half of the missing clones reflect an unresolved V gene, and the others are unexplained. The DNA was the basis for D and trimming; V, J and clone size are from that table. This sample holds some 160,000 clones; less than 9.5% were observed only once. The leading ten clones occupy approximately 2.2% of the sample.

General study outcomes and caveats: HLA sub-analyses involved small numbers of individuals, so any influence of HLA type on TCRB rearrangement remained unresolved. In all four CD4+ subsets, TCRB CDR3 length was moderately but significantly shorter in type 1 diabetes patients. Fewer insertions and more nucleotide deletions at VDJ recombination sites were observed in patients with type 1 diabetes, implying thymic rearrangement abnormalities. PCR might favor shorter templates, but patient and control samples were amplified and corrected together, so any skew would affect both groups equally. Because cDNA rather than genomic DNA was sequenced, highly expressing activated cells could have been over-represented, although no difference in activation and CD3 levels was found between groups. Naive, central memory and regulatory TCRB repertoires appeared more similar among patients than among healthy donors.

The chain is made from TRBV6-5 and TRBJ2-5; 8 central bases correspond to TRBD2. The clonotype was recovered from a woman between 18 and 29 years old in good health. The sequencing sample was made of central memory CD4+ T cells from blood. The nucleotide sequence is TGTGCCAGCAGTCGCACTAGCGGCCAAGAGACCCAGTACTTC. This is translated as CASSRTSGQETQYF.